A selection of T cell receptor beta chains follows, all from one sample in a study of blood T cell repertoires in COVID-19. Measured with immunoSEQ multiplex PCR; TCRdb has only the in-frame clones, and not every one. The sample yields more than 150,000 clones, about 85% seen once. Material for sequencing was peripheral blood. These receptors were collected from a woman of 80 years or more with acute or convalescent COVID-19. Both conserved end residues are part of each CDR3. The order of the fields is CDR3 length, V gene, clone size, J gene, D gene, CDR3 DNA, CDR3 protein. D genes are given only for firm matches. The size entry is marked missing in some rows and otherwise reads once, few, many or a size class.

>13|TRBV30|.|TRBJ1-5|.
TGTGCCTGGAGCCCATCGGGTGGTCAGCCCCAGCATTTT
CAWSPSGGQPQHF
>14|TRBV18|few|TRBJ1-1|.
TGTGCCAGCTCACCGGGGGGGGCGGGCACTGAAGCTTTCTTT
CASSPGGAGTEAFF
>14|TRBV19|once|TRBJ1-4|TRBD1
TGTGCCAGTAGCAACAGGGGAGGAGATGAAAAACTGTTTTTT
CASSNRGGDEKLFF
>18|TRBV4-1|.|TRBJ1-4|.
TGCGCCAGCAGCCAAGACCCCGGGTTGGAGGGGACTAATGAAAAACTGTTTTTT
CASSQDPGLEGTNEKLFF
>13|TRBV9|.|TRBJ2-3|TRBD2
TGTGCCAGCAGCGTTGACGCGGGGGGAATGCAGTATTTT
CASSVDAGGMQYF
>13|TRBV6-2/TRBV6-3|.|TRBJ1-5|.
TGTGCCAGCAGTTACGAGGGGAGGCAGCCCCAGCATTTT
CASSYEGRQPQHF
>13|TRBV7-8|.|TRBJ2-5|.
TGTGCCAGCGTAAAGTCGGCGGAAGAGACCCAGTACTTC
CASVKSAEETQYF
>13|TRBV5-4|.|TRBJ2-1|TRBD2
TGTGCCAGCAGTTACACGGGGGGGGTTGAGCAGTTCTTC
CASSYTGGVEQFF
>14|TRBV19|few|TRBJ1-1|.
TGTGCCAGTATCGCCGGGGGGACTTGGACTGAAGCTTTCTTT
CASIAGGTWTEAFF
>14|TRBV12-5|.|TRBJ2-7|TRBD2
TGTGCTAGTGCCGGGACTAGCGTCGCCTACGAGCAGTACTTC
CASAGTSVAYEQYF
>17|TRBV5-4|once|TRBJ2-4|TRBD1
TGTGCCAGCAGCTTGGATGCCGGGACAGGGTCCAAAAACATTCAGTACTTC
CASSLDAGTGSKNIQYF
>13|TRBV19|.|TRBJ2-5|TRBD1
TGTGCCAGTAGCACAGGGGGCGCGGAGACCCAGTACTTC
CASSTGGAETQYF
>15|TRBV11-2|.|TRBJ2-7|TRBD2
TGTGCCAGCAGGACTAGCGGGAGGGCGTCCTACGAGCAGTACTTC
CASRTSGRASYEQYF
>15|TRBV9|few|TRBJ1-3|TRBD1
TGTGCCAGCAGCGTATCCAGGGGGATTGGAAACACCATATATTTT
CASSVSRGIGNTIYF
>14|TRBV29-1|.|TRBJ2-7|TRBD2
TGCAGCGTTGAGGGACTAGCGGGGATTTACGAGCAGTACTTC
CSVEGLAGIYEQYF
>14|TRBV11-2|.|TRBJ2-2|TRBD1
TGTGCCAGCAGCCCACAGGGGGCCACCGGGGAGCTGTTTTTT
CASSPQGATGELFF
>15|TRBV7-9|few|TRBJ1-5|TRBD1
TGTGCCAGCAGCCCGTCCGGGACAGGGCGTCAGCCCCAGCATTTT
CASSPSGTGRQPQHF
>13|TRBV7-9|.|TRBJ1-2|.
TGTGCCAGCAGCTTAACAGCCAACTATGGCTACACCTTC
CASSLTANYGYTF